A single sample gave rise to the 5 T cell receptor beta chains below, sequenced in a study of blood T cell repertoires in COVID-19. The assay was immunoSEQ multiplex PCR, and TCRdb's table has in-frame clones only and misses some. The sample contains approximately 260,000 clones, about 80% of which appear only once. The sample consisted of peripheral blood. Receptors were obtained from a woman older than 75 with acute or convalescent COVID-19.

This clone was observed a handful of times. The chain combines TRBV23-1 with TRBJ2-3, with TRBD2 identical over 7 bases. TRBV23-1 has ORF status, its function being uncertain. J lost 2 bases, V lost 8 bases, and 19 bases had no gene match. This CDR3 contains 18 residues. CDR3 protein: CASPAVMSGEIHTDTQYF. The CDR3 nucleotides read TGCGCCAGCCCCGCAGTCATGAGCGGGGAGATCCACACAGATACGCAGTATTTT.

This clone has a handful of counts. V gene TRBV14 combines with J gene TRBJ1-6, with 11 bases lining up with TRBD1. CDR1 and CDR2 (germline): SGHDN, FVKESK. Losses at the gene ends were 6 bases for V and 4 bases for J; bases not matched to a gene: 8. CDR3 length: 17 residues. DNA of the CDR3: TGTGCCAGCAGTACCGGGACAGGGGGGTTATATAATTCACCCCTCCACTTT. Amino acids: CASSTGTGGLYNSPLHF. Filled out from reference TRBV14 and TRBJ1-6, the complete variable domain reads EAGVTQFPSHSVIEKGQTVTLRCDPISGHDNLYWYRRVMGKEIKFLLHFVKESKQDESGMPNNRFLAERTGGTYSTLKVQPAELEDSGVYFCASSTGTGGLYNSPLHFGNGTRLTVT.

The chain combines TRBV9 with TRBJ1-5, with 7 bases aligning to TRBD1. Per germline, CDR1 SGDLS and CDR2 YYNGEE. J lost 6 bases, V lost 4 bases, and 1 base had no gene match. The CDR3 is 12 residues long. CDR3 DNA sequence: TGTGCCAGCAGCCAGGGGGGTCAGCCCCAGCATTTT. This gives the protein CASSQGGQPQHF. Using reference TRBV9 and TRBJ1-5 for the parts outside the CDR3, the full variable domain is DSGVTQTPKHLITATGQRVTLRCSPRSGDLSVYWYQQSLDQGLQFLIQYYNGEERAKGNILERFSAQQFPDLHSELNLSSLELGDSALYFCASSQGGQPQHFGDGTRLSIL.

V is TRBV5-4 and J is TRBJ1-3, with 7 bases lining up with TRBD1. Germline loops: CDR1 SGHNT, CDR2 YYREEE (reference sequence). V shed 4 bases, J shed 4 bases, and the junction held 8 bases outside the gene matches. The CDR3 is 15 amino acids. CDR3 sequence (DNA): TGTGCCAGCAGCGGGGGACAGTTGAGCGGAAACACCATATATTTT. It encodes CASSGGQLSGNTIYF.

The CDR3, as DNA: TGTGCCAGCAGTTCCTCACGACAGGGGGCTTACGAGCAGTACTTC. It is translated as CASSSSRQGAYEQYF. The rearrangement links TRBV6-6 to TRBJ2-7; 10 bases match TRBD1. The CDR3 runs 15 residues. In germline, CDR1 is MNHNY, CDR2 SVGAGI (reference sequence). V lost 4 bases, J lost 4 bases, and 7 bases stayed unmatched.